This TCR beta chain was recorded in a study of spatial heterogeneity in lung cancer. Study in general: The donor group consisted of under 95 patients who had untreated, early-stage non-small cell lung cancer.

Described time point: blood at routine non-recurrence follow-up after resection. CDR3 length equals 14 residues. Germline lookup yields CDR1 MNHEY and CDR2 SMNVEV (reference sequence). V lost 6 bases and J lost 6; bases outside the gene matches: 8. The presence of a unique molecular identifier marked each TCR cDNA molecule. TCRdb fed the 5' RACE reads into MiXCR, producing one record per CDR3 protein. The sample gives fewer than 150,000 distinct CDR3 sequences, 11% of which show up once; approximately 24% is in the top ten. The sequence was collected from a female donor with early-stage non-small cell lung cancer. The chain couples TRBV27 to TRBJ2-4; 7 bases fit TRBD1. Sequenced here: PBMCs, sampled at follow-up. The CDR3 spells CASRPGDRLNIQYF. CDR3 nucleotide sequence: TGTGCCAGCAGGCCAGGGGACAGACTAAACATTCAGTACTTC.